This T cell receptor beta chain derives from a study of CD8+CD57+ T cells in acquired aplastic anemia. Study context: Sorted CD4+ and CD8+ cells gave an average of around 3.1 ug of DNA. Study findings and constraints: The study found no significant CD8+ Simpson's diversity difference between patients and controls. Twenty-nine shared CD8+ CDR3s appeared highly expressed within patients' immunodominant clones.

For CDR3 and TCR beta VDJ profiling, genomic DNA was the template used. TCRdb called the reads again in MiXCR, with one record for every CDR3 protein. The sample records approximately 150,000 distinct CDR3 sequences, over 70% being singletons. This clonotype has a single count. Antigen specificity is unknown. Previously, flow cytometry had revealed CD8+CD57+ cell expansion in the patients chosen for sequencing. This TCR came from a human donor with aplastic anemia. The sequencing input was sorted CD4+, CD8+, or CD8+CD57+ T cells (not recorded which) from PBMCs.

The CDR3 DNA sequence: TGTGCCAGCCTCCAGTACAATGAGCAGTTCTTC. Amino acids: CASLQYNEQFF. This chain joins TRBV2 and TRBJ2-1; D uncertain. Germline V lookup: CDR1 SNHLY, CDR2 FYNNEI. Trimming removed 8 bases at V and 4 bases at J, with 6 bases between. The CDR3 spans 11 residues.